Each of the 16 T cell receptor beta chains below was sequenced from the same sample in a study of blood T cell dynamics during melanoma immunotherapy (TCRdb year 2020). Receptor libraries were prepared by the immunoSEQ multiplex PCR assay. TCRdb obtained this table from immuneACCESS and retained in-frame rearrangements with V and J assigned. These tables miss some clones; where compared with another copy, unresolved V genes account for less than half of the shortfall, and the remainder is unexplained. The sample table records approximately 29,000 clones; 65% to 85% of these occur just once. The ten largest make up around a tenth of the sample. The time point label, as the study defines it: week 3, after first cycle of checkpoint inhibitor. The sequenced sample was blood, obtained from a patient treated with checkpoint blockade. These receptors were taken from a human donor with melanoma.

This clone came up once. The chain carries TRBV30 and TRBJ1-1; D gene unclear. In germline, CDR1 is GTSNPN, CDR2 SVGIG (reference sequence). The length of the CDR3 is 13 residues. Trimming removed 8 bases at V and 3 bases at J, with 16 bases between. CDR3 in DNA: TGTGCCGGGTTTCTATCAGTGGACACTGAAGCTTTCTTT. Translation: CAGFLSVDTEAFF.

The gene calls are TRBV7-6 and TRBJ1-2; D not resolved. The V gene's germline CDR1 is SGHVS and CDR2 FNYEAQ. The V end lost 5 bases, the J end lost 4 bases, and 20 bases lay between the germline ends. The CDR3 contains 16 residues. CDR3 protein: CASSPPTNHGIYGYTF. Here the CDR3 DNA reads TGTGCCAGCAGCCCACCGACTAATCACGGCATCTATGGCTACACCTTC.

The chain's CDR3 is CASSEAGSSYEQYF. The DNA of the CDR3 is TGTGCCAGCAGTGAAGCGGGCAGCTCCTACGAGCAGTACTTC. V is TRBV6-1 and J is TRBJ2-7; no clear D gene. The CDR3 consists of 14 residues. Germline assignment: CDR1 MNHNS and CDR2 SASEGT. Trimming cost V 0 bases and J 0 bases, with 6 bases left between them.

The chain has TRBV5-1 and TRBJ1-2; weak D call: TRBD1 (6 bases). CDR1 SGHRS and CDR2 YFSETQ come from the germline V gene. The germline V and J ends were trimmed by 0 bases and 4 bases, with 10 bases remaining between them. This CDR3 comprises 14 residues. CDR3 region: CASSLAGGSYGYTF. CDR3 DNA sequence: TGCGCCAGCAGCTTGGCCGGGGGCAGCTATGGCTACACCTTC.

This chain uses TRBV19 with TRBJ1-1; tentative D call: TRBD1 (5 bases). Germline V CDR1 and CDR2: LNHDA, SQIVND (reference sequence). CDR3 length: 15 amino acids. Trimming pared 10 bases from V and 4 bases from J, leaving 22 bases between. In nucleotides, the CDR3 is TGTGCCACCACGGTTGTGGCAGGGATTGGCACTGAAGCTTTCTTT. It is translated as CATTVVAGIGTEAFF.

This chain connects TRBV2 to TRBJ2-2; 9 bases map to TRBD1. Per the germline V gene, CDR1 is SNHLY and CDR2 is FYNNEI. J was trimmed by 2 bases and V by 7 bases; bases with no gene match: 5. The CDR3 is 15 amino acids. The CDR3 DNA follows: TGTGCCAGCACTACGGGACAGGGTAACACCGGGGAGCTGTTTTTT. This codes for CASTTGQGNTGELFF.

The V and J genes are TRBV7-9 and TRBJ1-1; perhaps TRBD1 as D (6 bases). The CDR3 runs 15 residues. V was clipped by 1 base and J by 1 base, with 10 bases between them. Germline CDR1 SEHNR, CDR2 FQNEAQ (reference sequence). The CDR3 reads CASSLEGGANTEAFF. As DNA, the CDR3 is TGTGCCAGCAGCTTAGAAGGGGGGGCGAACACTGAAGCTTTCTTT. The full variable domain, in which reference TRBV7-9 and TRBJ1-1 provide the parts outside the CDR3, is DTGVSQNPRHKITKRGQNVTFRCDPISEHNRLYWYRQTLGQGPEFLTYFQNEAQLEKSRLLSDRFSAERPKGSFSTLEIQRTEQGDSAMYLCASSLEGGANTEAFFGQGTRLTVV.

The chain uses TRBV5-5 and TRBJ1-4, with no clear D. The CDR3 is 14 amino acids. Trimming removed 0 bases at V and 8 bases at J, with 11 bases between. From germline, CDR1 is SGHKS and CDR2 YYEKEE (reference sequence). CDR3 bases: TGTGCCAGCAGCTTGGGGAACCTCAGGGAAAAACTGTTTTTT. Residues: CASSLGNLREKLFF.

V usage is TRBV4-1 and J usage is TRBJ2-5, with 10 positions matching TRBD2. Germline lookup yields CDR1 MGHRA and CDR2 YSYEKL. V was clipped by 0 bases and J by 5 bases; unmatched bases: 12. The CDR3 length is 18 residues. CDR3 nucleotides: TGCGCCAGCAGCCAAGATGAGGGTGGAGCGGGGGGGCAGGAGACCCAGTACTTC. It translates to CASSQDEGGAGGQETQYF.

This chain connects TRBV19 to TRBJ1-2; D gene uncertain. V lost 3 bases and J lost 8, with 16 bases in between. CDR3 length: 14 amino acids. Looked up from germline, CDR1 is LNHDA and CDR2 is SQIVND (reference sequence). The CDR3 here is CASSITGNTRGYTF. The CDR3 coding sequence is TGTGCCAGTAGTATCACGGGGAATACTCGAGGCTACACCTTC.

The V call is TRBV7-9, the J call TRBJ1-2; D is possibly TRBD1 (5 bases). CDR3 length: 15 residues. Germline lookup yields CDR1 SEHNR and CDR2 FQNEAQ (reference sequence). Between the trimmed V and J ends, which lost 5 bases and 5 bases, there was a span of 18 bases. CDR3: CASSPRGRAGYGYTF. The CDR3 DNA is TGTGCCAGCAGCCCGCGAGGACGCGCAGGGTATGGCTACACCTTC.

This rearrangement joins TRBV5-8 to TRBJ1-1; D gene unclear. CDR1 and CDR2 (germline): SGHTS, YDEGEE. CDR3 length: 13 residues. V was clipped by 1 base and J by 2 bases, with 6 bases between them. For the CDR3, the DNA is TGTGCCAGCAGCTTGAGCGATAACACTGAAGCTTTCTTT. This translates into CASSLSDNTEAFF.

This chain links TRBV4-2 with TRBJ1-1; 7 bases are shared with TRBD1. V was pared by 3 bases and J by 2 bases, with 6 bases of the junction left unmatched. CDR1 is LGHNA, CDR2 YNFKEQ, per germline. The CDR3 has 15 amino acids. The CDR3 DNA reads TGTGCCAGCAGCCAGCCCCAGGGGGTTAACACTGAAGCTTTCTTT. It translates to CASSQPQGVNTEAFF.

This chain connects TRBV5-5 to TRBJ1-1; D is uncertain. V was cut by 4 bases and J by 0 bases, with 7 bases left in between. The germline V gene encodes CDR1 SGHKS and CDR2 YYEKEE (reference sequence). The CDR3 contains 13 residues. CDR3 residues: CASSPRVNTEAFF. The CDR3 nucleotides are TGTGCCAGCAGCCCCCGGGTGAACACTGAAGCTTTCTTT.

The J gene is TRBJ1-1, the V gene TRBV5-4; D is perhaps TRBD1 (5 bases). Germline CDR1 SGHNT, CDR2 YYREEE (reference sequence). CDR3 length: 15 amino acids. Deletions cut 3 bases from V and 2 bases from J, with 14 bases between. The CDR3 spells CASSYGTIINTEAFF. As DNA, the CDR3 is TGTGCCAGCAGCTACGGGACTATCATAAACACTGAAGCTTTCTTT.

The chain employs TRBV4-2 and TRBJ1-1; no firm D call. CDR3 size: 14 residues. The V gene's germline CDR1 is LGHNA and CDR2 YNFKEQ. The germline V and J ends were trimmed by 0 bases and 4 bases, with 9 bases remaining between them. CDR3 sequence reads: CASSQDSRGTEAFF. DNA of the CDR3: TGTGCCAGCAGCCAAGATTCCCGGGGCACTGAAGCTTTCTTT.